This entry features one T cell receptor beta chain sequence. The data originate from a study of siplizumab effects on memory and regulatory T cells. Germline-derived CDR1 and CDR2 are SGHTA and FQGNSA. The CDR3 is 15 amino acids. Trimming cost V 2 bases and J 4 bases, with 14 bases left between them. This table comes from immunoSEQ multiplex PCR, and its TCRdb copy is limited to in-frame clones, with some not included. The sample holds around 87,000 clones, around 89% seen once. The source is a human donor in good health. This sequence joins TRBV7-2 and TRBJ1-1, with D possibly TRBD1 on 6 matching bases. The sequencing input was CD4+ T cells sorted from blood. The chain's CDR3 is CASSLHLRGITEAFF. The DNA of the CDR3 is TGTGCCAGCAGCTTACATTTAAGGGGGATCACTGAAGCTTTCTTT. Using reference TRBV7-2 and TRBJ1-1 for the parts outside the CDR3, the full variable domain is GAGVSQSPSNKVTEKGKDVELRCDPISGHTALYWYRQSLGQGLEFLIYFQGNSAPDKSGLPSDRFSAERTGGSVSTLTIQRTQQEDSAVYLCASSLHLRGITEAFFGQGTRLTVV.